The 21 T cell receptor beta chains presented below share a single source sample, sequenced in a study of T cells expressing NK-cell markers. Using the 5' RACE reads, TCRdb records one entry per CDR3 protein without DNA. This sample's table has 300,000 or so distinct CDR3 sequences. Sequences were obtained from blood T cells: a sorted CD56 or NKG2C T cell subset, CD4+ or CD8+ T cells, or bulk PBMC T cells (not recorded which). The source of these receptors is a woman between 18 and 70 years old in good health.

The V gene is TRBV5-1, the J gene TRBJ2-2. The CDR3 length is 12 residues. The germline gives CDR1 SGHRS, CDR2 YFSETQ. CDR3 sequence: CASSLPPGELFF.

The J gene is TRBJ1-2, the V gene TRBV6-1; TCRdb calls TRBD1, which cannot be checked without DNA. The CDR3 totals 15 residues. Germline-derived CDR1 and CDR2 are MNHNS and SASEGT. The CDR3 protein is CASSEAGQGGYGYTF.

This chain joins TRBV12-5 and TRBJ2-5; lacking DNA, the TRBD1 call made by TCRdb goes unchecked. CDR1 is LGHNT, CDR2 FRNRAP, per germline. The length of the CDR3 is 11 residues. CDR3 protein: CASGTEDPQYF.

CDR3 amino acids: CASSSNGAGGTEAFF. This chain uses TRBV5-1 with TRBJ1-1; TCRdb reports TRBD1, a call that lacks DNA to check it against. Looked up from germline, CDR1 is SGHRS and CDR2 is YFSETQ. The CDR3 runs 15 residues. Looking up the rest from reference TRBV5-1 and TRBJ1-1 gives the full variable domain: KAGVTQTPRYLIKTRGQQVTLSCSPISGHRSVSWYQQTPGQGLQFLFEYFSETQRNKGNFPGRFSGRQFSNSRSEMNVSTLELGDSALYLCASSSNGAGGTEAFFGQGTRLTVV.

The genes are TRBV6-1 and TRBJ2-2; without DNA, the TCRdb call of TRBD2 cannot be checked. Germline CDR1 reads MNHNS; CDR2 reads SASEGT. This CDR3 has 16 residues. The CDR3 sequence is CASRPSTSGDTGELFF.

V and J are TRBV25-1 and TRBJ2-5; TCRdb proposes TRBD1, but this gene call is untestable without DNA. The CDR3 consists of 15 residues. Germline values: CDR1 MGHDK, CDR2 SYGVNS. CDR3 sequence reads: CASSEGGGRQQTQYF.

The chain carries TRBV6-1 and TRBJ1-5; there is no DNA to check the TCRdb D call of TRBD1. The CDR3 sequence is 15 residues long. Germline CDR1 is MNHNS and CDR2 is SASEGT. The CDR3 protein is CASRPGTASNQPQHF.

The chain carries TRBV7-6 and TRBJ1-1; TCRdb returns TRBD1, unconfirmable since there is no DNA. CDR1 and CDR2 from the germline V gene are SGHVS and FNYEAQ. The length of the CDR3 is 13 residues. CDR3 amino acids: CASSPDRYTEAFF.

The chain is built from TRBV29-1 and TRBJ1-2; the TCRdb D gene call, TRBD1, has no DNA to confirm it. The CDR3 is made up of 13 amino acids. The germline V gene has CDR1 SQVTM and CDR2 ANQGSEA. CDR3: CSVADSRNYGYTF.

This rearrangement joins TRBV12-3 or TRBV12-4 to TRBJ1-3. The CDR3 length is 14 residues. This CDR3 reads CASSDTPYGNTIYF.

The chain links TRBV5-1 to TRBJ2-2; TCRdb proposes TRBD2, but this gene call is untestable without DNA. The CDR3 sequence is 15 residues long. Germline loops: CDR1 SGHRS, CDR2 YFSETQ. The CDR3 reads CASSVTSGGTGELFF.

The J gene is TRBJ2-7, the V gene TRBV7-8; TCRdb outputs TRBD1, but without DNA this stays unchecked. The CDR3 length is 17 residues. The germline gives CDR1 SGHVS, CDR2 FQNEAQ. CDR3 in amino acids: CASSPLPRGTNSYEQYF. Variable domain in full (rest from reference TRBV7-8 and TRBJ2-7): GAGVSQSPRYKVAKRGQDVALRCDPISGHVSLFWYQQALGQGPEFLTYFQNEAQLDKSGLPSDRFFAERPEGSVSTLKIQRTQQEDSAVYLCASSPLPRGTNSYEQYFGPGTRLTVT.

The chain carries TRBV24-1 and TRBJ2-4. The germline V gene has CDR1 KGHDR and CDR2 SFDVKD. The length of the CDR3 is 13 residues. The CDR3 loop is CATSGEGKNIQYF.

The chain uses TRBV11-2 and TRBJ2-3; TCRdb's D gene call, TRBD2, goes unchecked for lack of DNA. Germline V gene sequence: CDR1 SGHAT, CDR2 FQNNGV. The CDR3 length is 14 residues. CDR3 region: CASSLSGPTDTQYF.

This CDR3 is CASTRQAVFSGNTIYF. This chain joins TRBV12-3 or TRBV12-4 and TRBJ1-3; lacking DNA, the TRBD1 call made by TCRdb goes unchecked. CDR3 length equals 16 residues.

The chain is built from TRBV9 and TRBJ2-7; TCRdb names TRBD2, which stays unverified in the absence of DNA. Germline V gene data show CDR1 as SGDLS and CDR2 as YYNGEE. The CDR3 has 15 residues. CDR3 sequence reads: CASSAGTSGRYEQYF.

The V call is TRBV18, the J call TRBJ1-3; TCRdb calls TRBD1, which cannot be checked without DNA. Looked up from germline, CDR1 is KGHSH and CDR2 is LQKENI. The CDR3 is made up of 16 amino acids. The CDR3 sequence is CASSPLSGTTGNTIYF.

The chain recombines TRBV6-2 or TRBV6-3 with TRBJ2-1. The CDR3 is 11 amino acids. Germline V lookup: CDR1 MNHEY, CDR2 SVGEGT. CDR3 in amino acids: CASSRRNEQFF.

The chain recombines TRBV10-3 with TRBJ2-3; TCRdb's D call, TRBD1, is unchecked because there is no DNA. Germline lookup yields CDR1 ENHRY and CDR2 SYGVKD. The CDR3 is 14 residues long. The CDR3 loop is CAISGRGDPDTQYF.

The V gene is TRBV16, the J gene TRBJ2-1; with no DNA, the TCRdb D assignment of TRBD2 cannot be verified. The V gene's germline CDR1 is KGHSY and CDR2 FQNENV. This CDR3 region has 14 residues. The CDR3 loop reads CASSSSIGAGPQFF.

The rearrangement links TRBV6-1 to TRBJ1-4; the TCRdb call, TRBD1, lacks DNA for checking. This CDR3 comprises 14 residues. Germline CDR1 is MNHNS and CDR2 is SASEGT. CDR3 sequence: CASGQAGGREKLFF.